The T cell receptor beta chain under discussion was sequenced for a study of T cell responses to AZD1222 COVID-19 vaccine. Per the germline V gene, CDR1 is SGHRS and CDR2 is YFSETQ. V lost 0 bases and J lost 2, with 9 bases in between. This CDR3 has 14 amino acids. The table lists this clone with a few counts. As yet, its antigen is unknown. TCRdb keeps only in-frame clones here, not all; method: immunoSEQ multiplex PCR. The sample comprises fewer than 150,000 clones, around nine tenths of which are singletons, and around 3.6% rests with the top ten. Whole-study findings and limits: Vaccine-associated CD4 TCRs ranged over spike, dominating at 160-218 and 743-854.

The chain uses TRBV5-1 and TRBJ2-7; D perhaps matches TRBD2 (5 bases). This clonotype originated in an adult in good health. This specimen was peripheral blood, taken on day 0 of AZD1222 vaccination. DNA of the CDR3: TGCGCCAGCAGCTTGGTCAGCGGAACCTACGAGCAGTACTTC. This encodes CASSLVSGTYEQYF.